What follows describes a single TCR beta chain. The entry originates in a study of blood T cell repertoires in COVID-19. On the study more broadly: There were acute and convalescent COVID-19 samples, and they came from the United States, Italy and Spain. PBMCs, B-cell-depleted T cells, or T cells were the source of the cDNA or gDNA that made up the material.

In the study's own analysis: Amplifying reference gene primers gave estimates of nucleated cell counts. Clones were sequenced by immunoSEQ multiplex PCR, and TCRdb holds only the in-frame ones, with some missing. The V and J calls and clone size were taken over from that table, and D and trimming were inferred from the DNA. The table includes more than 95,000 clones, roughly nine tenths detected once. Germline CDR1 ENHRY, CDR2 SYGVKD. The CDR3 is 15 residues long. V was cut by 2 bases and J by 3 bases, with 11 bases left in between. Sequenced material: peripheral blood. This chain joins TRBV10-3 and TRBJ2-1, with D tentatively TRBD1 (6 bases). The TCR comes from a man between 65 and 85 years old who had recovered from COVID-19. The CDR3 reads CAISEGAGDYNEQFF. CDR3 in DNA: TGTGCCATCAGTGAGGGGGCAGGGGACTACAATGAGCAGTTCTTC.